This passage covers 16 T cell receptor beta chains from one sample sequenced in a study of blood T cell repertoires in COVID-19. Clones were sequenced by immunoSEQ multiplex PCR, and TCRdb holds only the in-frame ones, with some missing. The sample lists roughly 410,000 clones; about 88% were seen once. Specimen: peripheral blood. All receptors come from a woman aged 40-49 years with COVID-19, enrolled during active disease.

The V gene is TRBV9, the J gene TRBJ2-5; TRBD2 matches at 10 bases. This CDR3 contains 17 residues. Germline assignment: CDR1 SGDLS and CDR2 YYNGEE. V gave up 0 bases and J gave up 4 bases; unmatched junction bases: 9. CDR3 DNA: TGTGCCAGCAGCGTAGGCCTAGCGGGAGACCGTGGAGAGACCCAGTACTTC. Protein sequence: CASSVGLAGDRGETQYF.

The CDR3 region has the DNA TGTGCCAGTAGTATGACTGGGACAGGGGGCAATCAGCCCCAGCATTTT. Translation: CASSMTGTGGNQPQHF. The rearrangement joins TRBV19 to TRBJ1-5; 10 bases are shared with TRBD1. V gave up 3 bases and J gave up 2 bases; unmatched junction bases: 4. Germline V gives CDR1 LNHDA, CDR2 SQIVND (reference sequence). This CDR3 is 16 amino acids long.

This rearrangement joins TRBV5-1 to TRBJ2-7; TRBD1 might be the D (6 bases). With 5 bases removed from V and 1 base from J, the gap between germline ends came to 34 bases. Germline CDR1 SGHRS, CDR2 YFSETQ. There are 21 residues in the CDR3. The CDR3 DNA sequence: TGCGCCAGCAGTCTTGATCTGGGCAGGGGAGTTCCAAACCCTCTATCCTACGAGCAGTACTTC. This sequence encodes CASSLDLGRGVPNPLSYEQYF.

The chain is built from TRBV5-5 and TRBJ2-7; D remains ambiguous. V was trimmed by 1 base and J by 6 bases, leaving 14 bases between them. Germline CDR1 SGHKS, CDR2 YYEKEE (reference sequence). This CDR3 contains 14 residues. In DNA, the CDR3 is TGTGCCAGCAGCTTGCAATCCAACCTCGGCGAGCAGTACTTC. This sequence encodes CASSLQSNLGEQYF.

The CDR3 nucleotides are TGTGCCAGTAGTGGGCAGGAGCGGGGGGGCTCTTTCCACAATGAGCAGTTCTTC. This gives the protein CASSGQERGGSFHNEQFF. The chain links TRBV19 to TRBJ2-1, with 10 bases lining up with TRBD2. This CDR3 has 18 residues. With 5 bases clipped from V and 5 bases from J, the junction kept 15 bases outside the gene matches. The germline gives CDR1 LNHDA, CDR2 SQIVND (reference sequence).

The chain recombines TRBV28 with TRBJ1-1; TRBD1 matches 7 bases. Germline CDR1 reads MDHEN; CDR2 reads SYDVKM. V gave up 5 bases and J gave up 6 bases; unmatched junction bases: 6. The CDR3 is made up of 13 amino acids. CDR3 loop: CASSPPQGAEAFF. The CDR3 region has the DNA TGTGCCAGCAGTCCTCCCCAGGGGGCTGAAGCTTTCTTT.

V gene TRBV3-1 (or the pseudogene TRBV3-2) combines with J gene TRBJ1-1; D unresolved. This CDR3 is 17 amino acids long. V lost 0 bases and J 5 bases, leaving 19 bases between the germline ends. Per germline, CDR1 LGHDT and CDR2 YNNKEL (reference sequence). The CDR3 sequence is CASSQDGEGRSVTEAFF. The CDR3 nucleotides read TGTGCCAGCAGCCAAGATGGGGAGGGAAGGTCGGTGACTGAAGCTTTCTTT.

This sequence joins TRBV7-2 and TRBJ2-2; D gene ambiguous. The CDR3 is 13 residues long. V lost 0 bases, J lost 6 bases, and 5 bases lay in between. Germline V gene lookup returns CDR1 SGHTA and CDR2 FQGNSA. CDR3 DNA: TGTGCCAGCAGCTTAGCCCCCGCCGGGGAGCTGTTTTTT. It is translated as CASSLAPAGELFF.

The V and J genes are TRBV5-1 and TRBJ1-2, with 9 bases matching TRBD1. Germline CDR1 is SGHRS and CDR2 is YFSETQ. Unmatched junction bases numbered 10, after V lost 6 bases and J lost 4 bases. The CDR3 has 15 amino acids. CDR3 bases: TGCGCCAGCACCCTAACAGGGGGCGCGTCCTATGGCTACACCTTC. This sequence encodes CASTLTGGASYGYTF.

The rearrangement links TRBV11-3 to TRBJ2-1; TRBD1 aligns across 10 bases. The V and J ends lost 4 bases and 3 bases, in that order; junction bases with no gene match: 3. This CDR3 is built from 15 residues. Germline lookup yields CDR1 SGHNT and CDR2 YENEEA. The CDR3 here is CASSSWTGGYNEQFF. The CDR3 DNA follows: TGTGCCAGCAGCTCTTGGACAGGGGGCTACAATGAGCAGTTCTTC.

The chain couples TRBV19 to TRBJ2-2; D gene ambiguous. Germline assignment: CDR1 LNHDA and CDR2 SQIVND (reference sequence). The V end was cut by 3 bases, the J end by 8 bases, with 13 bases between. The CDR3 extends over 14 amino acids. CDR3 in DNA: TGTGCCAGTAGTATTTGGGCCGCCAGGGGGGAGCTGTTTTTT. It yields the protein CASSIWAARGELFF. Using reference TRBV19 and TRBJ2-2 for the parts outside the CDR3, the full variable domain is DGGITQSPKYLFRKEGQNVTLSCEQNLNHDAMYWYRQDPGQGLRLIYYSQIVNDFQKGDIAEGYSVSREKKESFPLTVTSAQKNPTAFYLCASSIWAARGELFFGEGSRLTVL.

DNA of the CDR3: TGCGCCAGCAGCCAGGGATCCAGTAGCGGGAGGGCCGGGAATGAGCAGTTCTTC. Translating gives CASSQGSSSGRAGNEQFF. The chain couples TRBV4-3 to TRBJ2-1; 11 bases fit TRBD2. The CDR3 length is 18 residues. Germline lookup yields CDR1 LGHNA and CDR2 YSLEER. Germline trimming cut 3 bases from V and 7 bases from J; bases unmatched to any gene: 14.

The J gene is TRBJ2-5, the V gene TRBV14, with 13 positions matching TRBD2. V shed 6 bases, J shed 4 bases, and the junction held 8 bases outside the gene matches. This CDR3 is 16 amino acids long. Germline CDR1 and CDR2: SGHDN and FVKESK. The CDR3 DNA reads TGTGCCAGCAGTTACGGACTAGCGGGAGTCGCAGAGACCCAGTACTTC. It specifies CASSYGLAGVAETQYF.

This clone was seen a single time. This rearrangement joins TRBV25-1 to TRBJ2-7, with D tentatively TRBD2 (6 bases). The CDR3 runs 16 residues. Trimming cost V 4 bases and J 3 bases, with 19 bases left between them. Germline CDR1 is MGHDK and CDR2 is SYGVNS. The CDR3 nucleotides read TGTGCCAGCAGTGCGCGGACCGGGACTGCTAGCTACGAGCAGTACTTC. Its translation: CASSARTGTASYEQYF.

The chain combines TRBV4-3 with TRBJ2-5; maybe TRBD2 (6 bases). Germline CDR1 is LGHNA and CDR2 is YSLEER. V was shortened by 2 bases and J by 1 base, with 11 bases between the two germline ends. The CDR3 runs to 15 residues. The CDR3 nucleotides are TGCGCCAGCAGCCAATTACTAGCTGTCCAAGAGACCCAGTACTTC. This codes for CASSQLLAVQETQYF.

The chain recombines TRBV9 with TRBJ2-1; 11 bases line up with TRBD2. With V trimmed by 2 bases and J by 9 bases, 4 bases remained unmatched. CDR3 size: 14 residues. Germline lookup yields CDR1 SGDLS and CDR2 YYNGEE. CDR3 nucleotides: TGTGCCAGCAGCGTCACTAGCGGGGGAGGTGAGCAGTTCTTC. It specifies CASSVTSGGGEQFF.